This T cell receptor (beta chain) is from a study of human T cells and chemical hapten exposure. This clonotype was observed at least ten times. Via MiXCR, TCRdb re-called the RACE reads, giving one row per CDR3 protein. Among tens of thousands of distinct CDR3 sequences listed, about 4.5% were seen once. The time point is: healthy volunteer bleed at 2 weeks. The authors extracted total RNA from unfractionated whole blood. The CDR3 is 13 residues long. Germline CDR1 is SGHRS and CDR2 is YFSETQ. V was pared by 0 bases and J by 4 bases, with 7 bases between. Sequencing was performed on whole blood. This sequence originates from a female donor in good health. Some clones in this sample may be carry-over from other donors' samples. The chain has TRBV5-1 and TRBJ1-2, with D possibly TRBD1 on 5 matching bases. CDR3 bases: TGCGCCAGCAGCTTGGAGGGGCTCTATGGCTACACCTTC. This gives the protein CASSLEGLYGYTF.